This TCR beta chain derives from a study of T-cell memory formation after mild COVID-19. Study-level background: Clusters of TCRs were largely donor specific. Overall study findings and caveats: Later expanders leaned CD4+, whereas day 15 to 85 contracting clones were balanced CD4/CD8.

This clonotype turned up a few times. The antigen is undetermined. UMIs and sample barcodes were carried by the TCR alpha and TCR beta cDNA libraries that 5'RACE produced using constant-segment primers. One entry per CDR3 protein results from TCRdb running MiXCR on the 5' RACE reads. Among some 250,000 distinct CDR3 sequences, over 15% were seen once, and the ten largest hold roughly 23%. Trimming removed 0 bases from V and 5 bases from J, with 17 bases in between. Germline V gene sequence: CDR1 SGHRS, CDR2 YFSETQ. The CDR3 loop spans 17 amino acids. The TCR sequence derives from a man younger than 35 who had mild COVID-19 (a few samples of this study predate the infection). Cell type and time point are not known. What was sequenced was PBMCs or a T cell subset sorted from them (not recorded which). V is TRBV5-1 and J is TRBJ2-2; D remains unclear. The CDR3, as DNA: TGCGCCAGCAGCTTGGCTCCCCCACCCCTGAGGACCGGGGAGCTGTTTTTT. Its translation is CASSLAPPPLRTGELFF.